The source of this TCR beta chain is a study of blood T cell repertoires in COVID-19. Turning to the study itself: PBMCs, B-cell-depleted T cells, or T cells were the source of the cDNA or gDNA that made up the material.

Here immunoSEQ multiplex PCR was the method, and the copy in TCRdb shows in-frame clones only, minus some. This sample carries under 300,000 clones, about 90% of them seen once, and the ten largest clones take approximately 6.2%. The TCR comes from a man between 60 and 70 years old with acute or convalescent COVID-19. The sequenced material came from peripheral blood.

For the CDR3, the DNA is TGTGCCAGCAGTTTACCTCCTCCTGAGAGGAGCAATGAGCAGTTCTTC. It yields the protein CASSLPPPERSNEQFF. The chain combines TRBV28 with TRBJ2-1; D is ambiguous. Trimming cost V 2 bases and J 6 bases, with 17 bases left between them. Germline CDR1 and CDR2: MDHEN and SYDVKM. CDR3 length equals 16 residues.